The 10 T cell receptor beta chains below were found in one sample sequenced in a study of blood T cell repertoires in COVID-19. Data came from immunoSEQ multiplex PCR; TCRdb stores just in-frame clones and leaves some out. The table shows roughly 500,000 clones, with roughly nine tenths occurring only once. Sequences were obtained from PBMCs or T cells enriched from blood (not recorded which). Receptors originate from a woman aged 60 to 75 who had recovered from COVID-19.

V gene TRBV27 combines with J gene TRBJ1-2; D not certain. Per germline, CDR1 MNHEY and CDR2 SMNVEV (reference sequence). The CDR3 is 13 amino acids. Trimming shortened V by 2 bases and J by 2 bases, and 6 bases separated the two germline ends. CDR3 sequence reads: CASSLRENYGYTF. The CDR3 DNA sequence: TGTGCCAGCAGTTTACGGGAGAACTATGGCTACACCTTC.

The gene calls are TRBV7-2 and TRBJ2-2, with a possible D match to TRBD2 (6 bases). The germline gives CDR1 SGHTA, CDR2 FQGNSA. The CDR3 is made up of 14 amino acids. V was trimmed by 2 bases and J by 3 bases, leaving 7 bases between them. This chain's CDR3 is CASSLRDYTGELFF. The CDR3 coding sequence is TGTGCCAGCAGCTTACGGGACTACACCGGGGAGCTGTTTTTT.

The chain carries TRBV15 and TRBJ1-6; D remains ambiguous. The CDR3 runs 17 residues. Germline V gene sequence: CDR1 LNHNV, CDR2 YYDKDF (reference sequence). V lost 1 base and J lost 0, with 10 bases in between. The CDR3 is CATSRGLGSSYNSPLHF. The CDR3 DNA sequence: TGTGCCACCAGCAGAGGTTTAGGGAGCTCCTATAATTCACCCCTCCACTTT.

The chain couples TRBV7-2 to TRBJ2-5; 8 positions agree with TRBD2. CDR3 size: 17 residues. Germline CDR1 SGHTA, CDR2 FQGNSA. Trimming at V came to 8 bases and at J to 1 base, leaving 15 bases not matched to a gene. The CDR3 protein is CASRARDSSGPQETQYF. CDR3 DNA: TGTGCCAGCCGCGCCAGAGATTCTAGCGGGCCCCAAGAGACCCAGTACTTC.

This sequence joins TRBV1 and TRBJ2-7; the D call of TRBD2 is as the table states it, not checked on the DNA. TRBV1 is labeled a pseudogene. CDR3 size: 16 residues. The CDR3 bases are TGCACCAGCAGCCCAAAGAGAGGGCCTTCACTTTACGAGCAGTACGTC. It encodes CTSSPKRGPSLYEQYV.

This clone was recorded once. This chain's CDR3 is CATSVNTRGTGELFF. CDR3 DNA sequence: TGTGCCACCAGTGTCAACACGCGAGGCACCGGGGAGCTGTTTTTT. The chain is built from TRBV24-1 and TRBJ2-2, with D uncertain. Trimming removed 5 bases at V and 4 bases at J, with 13 bases between. Germline V gene lookup returns CDR1 KGHDR and CDR2 SFDVKD. This CDR3 region has 15 residues.

The gene calls are TRBV18 and TRBJ1-1, with TRBD1 as a possible D gene (5 bases). Germline CDR1 reads KGHSH; CDR2 reads LQKENI. This CDR3 is built from 15 residues. Between the trimmed V and J ends, which lost 3 bases and 5 bases, there was a span of 16 bases. The CDR3 is CASSPQGTVGTEAFF. The CDR3 region has the DNA TGTGCCAGCTCACCCCAGGGCACGGTCGGGACTGAAGCTTTCTTT. Full variable domain (remainder filled in from reference TRBV18 and TRBJ1-1): NAGVMQNPRHLVRRRGQEARLRCSPMKGHSHVYWYRQLPEEGLKFMVYLQKENIIDESGMPKERFSAEFPKEGPSILRIQQVVRGDSAAYFCASSPQGTVGTEAFFGQGTRLTVV.

The gene calls are TRBV10-1 and TRBJ1-1; a weak D match, TRBD1 (5 bases). The V gene's germline CDR1 is WNHNN and CDR2 SYGVQD (reference sequence). The V end lost 0 bases, the J end lost 0 bases, and 8 bases lay between the germline ends. The CDR3 contains 15 residues. The CDR3 loop reads CASSESKGLNTEAFF. DNA for the CDR3: TGCGCCAGCAGTGAGTCGAAGGGGTTGAACACTGAAGCTTTCTTT.

V and J are TRBV13 and TRBJ2-3; 12 bases line up with TRBD1. V shed 4 bases, J shed 3 bases, and the junction held 5 bases outside the gene matches. Germline V gene data show CDR1 as PRHDT and CDR2 as FYEKMQ (reference sequence). This CDR3 has 16 residues. The CDR3 nucleotides read TGTGCCAGCAGCTCCGGGGACAGGGGGCGAACAGATACGCAGTATTTT. This encodes CASSSGDRGRTDTQYF.

This rearrangement joins TRBV6-5 to TRBJ2-1, with 11 bases aligning to TRBD1. In germline, CDR1 is MNHEY, CDR2 SVGAGI. The V segment lost 2 bases and the J segment 8 bases; nucleotides outside the gene matches: 5. The CDR3 has 15 amino acids. The CDR3 DNA follows: TGTGCCAGCAGTTACGTGGGACAGGGGGTTCATGAGCAGTTCTTC. Residues: CASSYVGQGVHEQFF.